These T cell receptor beta chains were read from a single sample in a study of preoperative IRX-2 immunotherapy in early breast cancer. Produced via immunoSEQ multiplex PCR; TCRdb's table is partial and in-frame only. The table shows some 30,000 clones, with around 87% occurring only once. The sample was gathered from a patient treated with IRX-2 immunotherapy. These receptors were collected from a human donor with breast cancer. CDR3s include the opening cysteine and the closing phenylalanine or tryptophan. D genes are given only for firm matches. Size is stated for part of the rows, as once, few or many counts, or as a class when the clone is expanded.

D	size	V	J	CDR3	DNA
.	.	TRBV6-5	TRBJ1-1	CASSRDGGTEAFF	TGTGCCAGCAGCCGGGACGGCGGTACTGAAGCTTTCTTT
.	.	TRBV7-2	TRBJ2-1	CASSPRLDYNEQFF	TGTGCCAGCAGCCCTAGACTGGACTACAATGAGCAGTTCTTC
.	once	TRBV6-4	TRBJ2-5	CASSDREEGTQYF	TGTGCCAGCAGTGACAGGGAAGAAGGGACCCAGTACTTC
.	.	TRBV4-3	TRBJ1-6	CASSQRLVEGPGFSDSPLHF	TGCGCCAGCAGCCAACGACTGGTGGAGGGACCGGGGTTTTCGGATTCACCCCTCCACTTT
.	.	TRBV21-1	TRBJ2-7	CASSKEWWLAQPPGEQYF	TGTGCCAGCAGCAAAGAGTGGTGGCTAGCCCAGCCGCCGGGGGAGCAGTACTTC
TRBD1	.	TRBV7-9	TRBJ1-3	CASRSDRVGNTIYF	TGTGCCAGCAGGTCCGACAGGGTTGGAAACACCATATATTTT
.	.	TRBV6-1	TRBJ2-5	CASSEMRGQETQYF	TGTGCCAGCAGTGAAATGAGGGGGCAAGAGACCCAGTACTTC
.	.	TRBV5-1	TRBJ2-2	CASSATGKNTGELFF	TGCGCCAGCAGCGCCACAGGGAAGAACACCGGGGAGCTGTTTTTT
TRBD1	.	TRBV5-1	TRBJ1-6	CASSYGARTGGTPLHF	TGCGCCAGCAGCTATGGAGCGCGAACAGGGGGTACACCCCTCCACTTT
.	.	TRBV21-1	TRBJ2-7	CASSKAKGESYEQYF	TGTGCCAGCAGCAAAGCAAAAGGGGAGTCCTACGAGCAGTACTTC
.	.	TRBV28	TRBJ2-7	CASSLDGRFYEQYF	TGTGCCAGCAGTTTAGACGGGAGATTCTACGAGCAGTACTTC
TRBD1	.	TRBV28	TRBJ1-4	CASRAGGTNEKLFF	TGTGCCAGCAGGGCAGGGGGGACTAATGAAAAACTGTTTTTT
TRBD2	.	TRBV14	TRBJ2-5	CASSQDAAGGETQYF	TGTGCCAGCAGCCAAGACGCAGCGGGAGGGGAGACCCAGTACTTC
TRBD1	.	TRBV5-1	TRBJ1-1	CASSWDRDTEAFF	TGCGCCAGCAGCTGGGACAGGGACACTGAAGCTTTCTTT
.	.	TRBV5-1	TRBJ2-7	CASSPKEQGRLGRHEQYF	TGCGCCAGCAGCCCGAAGGAACAGGGTAGGCTGGGTCGCCACGAGCAGTACTTC
.	.	TRBV18	TRBJ1-5	CASSLQGGNQPQHF	TGTGCCAGCTCACTACAGGGAGGCAATCAGCCCCAGCATTTT